This T cell receptor beta chain was observed in a study of human T cells and chemical hapten exposure. About the study: Donors were sensitized with 2% DPC on the upper inner arm. Each week of the roughly 24-week study, patients had diphenylcyclopropenone applied to the scalp. Study-wide results and limits: Expanded TCRs made up significantly more big CDR3 similarity clusters than controls did.

Each CDR3 protein gets one entry after TCRdb re-called the RACE reads with MiXCR. The sample records around 200,000 distinct CDR3 sequences, around 25% being singletons. Time point defined: patch test 3, about 24 weeks after DPC sensitization. Treatment denoted: therapeutic diphenylcyclopropenone sensitization with weekly scalp DPC. Total RNA was extracted from unfractionated whole blood. Germline CDR1 reads SGHRS; CDR2 reads YFSETQ. The CDR3 has 13 residues. After removal of 3 bases from V and 7 bases from J, the junction contained 3 bases not matched to a gene. This clonotype turned up a few times. Its cognate antigen is unknown.

The specimen comprised whole blood, sampled in connection with sensitization to the hapten diphenylcyclopropenone (DPC). The sequence derives from a woman aged 35 to 49 with alopecia areata. Some clones in this sample may be carry-over from other donors' samples. The gene calls are TRBV5-1 and TRBJ1-4, with 7 bases that match TRBD1. The CDR3 DNA reads as TGCGCCAGCAGCTCAGGACAGGCTGAAAAACTGTTTTTT. Translated, it gives CASSSGQAEKLFF.